The T cell receptor (beta chain) under discussion was sequenced for a study of blood T cell repertoires in COVID-19. Participants reported their clinical history, and cohort assignment relied on those reports. Original data processing: Reference gene primer amplification yielded estimated nucleated cell counts. Repertoires were generated with immunoSEQ multiplex PCR, while TCRdb's copy carries only in-frame clones and drops some. That table supplies the V and J calls and clone size; D and trimming were determined from the DNA. The data contain fewer than 300,000 clones, around 86% of them singletons. The V gene's germline CDR1 is LGHNA and CDR2 YNFKEQ. The V gene end was trimmed by 0 bases and the J gene end by 0 bases; junction bases not matched to a gene: 6. This CDR3 spans 17 amino acids.

Sequencing was performed on PBMCs or T cells enriched from blood (not recorded which). This sequence joins TRBV4-2 and TRBJ2-3; 7 bases map to TRBD2. This TCR derives from a young man who had recovered from COVID-19. The CDR3 protein is CASSQERAGTSTDTQYF. The CDR3 bases are TGTGCCAGCAGCCAAGAGAGAGCGGGAACTAGCACAGATACGCAGTATTTT.